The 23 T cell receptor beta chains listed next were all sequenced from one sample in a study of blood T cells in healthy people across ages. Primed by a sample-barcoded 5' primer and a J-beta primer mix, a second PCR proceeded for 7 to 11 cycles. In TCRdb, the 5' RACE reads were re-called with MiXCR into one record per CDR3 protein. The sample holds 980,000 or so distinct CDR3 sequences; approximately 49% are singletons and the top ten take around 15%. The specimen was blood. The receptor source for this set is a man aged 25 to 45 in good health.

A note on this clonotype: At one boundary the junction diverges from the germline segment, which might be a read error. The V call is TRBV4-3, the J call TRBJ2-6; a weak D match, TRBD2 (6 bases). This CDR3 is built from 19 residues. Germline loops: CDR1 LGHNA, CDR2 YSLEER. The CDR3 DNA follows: TGCGCCAGCAACCAAGAGTCCTGGGACTCAAGCTCTGGGGCCAACGTCCTGACTTTC. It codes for CASNQESWDSSSGANVLTF.

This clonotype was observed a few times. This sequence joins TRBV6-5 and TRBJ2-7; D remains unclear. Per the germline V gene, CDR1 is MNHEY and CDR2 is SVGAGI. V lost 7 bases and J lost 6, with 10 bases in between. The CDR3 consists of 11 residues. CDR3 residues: CASTGGGEQYF. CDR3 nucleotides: TGTGCCAGCACCGGCGGCGGCGAGCAGTACTTC.

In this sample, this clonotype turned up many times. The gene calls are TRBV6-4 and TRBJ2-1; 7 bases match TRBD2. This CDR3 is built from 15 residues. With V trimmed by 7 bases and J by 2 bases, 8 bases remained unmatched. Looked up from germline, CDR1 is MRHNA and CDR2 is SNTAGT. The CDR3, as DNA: TGTGCCAGCAACGGTTGCGGGGGTACCTACAATGAGCAGTTCTTC. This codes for CASNGCGGTYNEQFF.

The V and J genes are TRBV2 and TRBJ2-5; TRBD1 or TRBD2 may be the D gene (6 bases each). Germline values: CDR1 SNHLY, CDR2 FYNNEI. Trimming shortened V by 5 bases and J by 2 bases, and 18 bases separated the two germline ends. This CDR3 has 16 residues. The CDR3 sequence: CASSSAGSRGQETQYF. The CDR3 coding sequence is TGTGCCAGCAGTTCTGCGGGAAGCAGGGGACAAGAGACCCAGTACTTC.

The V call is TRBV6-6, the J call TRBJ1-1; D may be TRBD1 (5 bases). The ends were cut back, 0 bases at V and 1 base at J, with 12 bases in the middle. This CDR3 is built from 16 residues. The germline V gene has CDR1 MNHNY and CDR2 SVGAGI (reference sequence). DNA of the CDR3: TGTGCCAGCAGTTACTCCGCAGGGTTGGCGAACACTGAAGCTTTCTTT. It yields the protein CASSYSAGLANTEAFF.

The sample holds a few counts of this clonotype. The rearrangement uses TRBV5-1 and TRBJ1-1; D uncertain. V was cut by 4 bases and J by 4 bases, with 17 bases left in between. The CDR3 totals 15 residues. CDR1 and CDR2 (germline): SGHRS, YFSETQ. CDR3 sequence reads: CASSAQQKTITEAFF. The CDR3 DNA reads TGCGCCAGCAGCGCCCAACAGAAAACGATCACTGAAGCTTTCTTT.

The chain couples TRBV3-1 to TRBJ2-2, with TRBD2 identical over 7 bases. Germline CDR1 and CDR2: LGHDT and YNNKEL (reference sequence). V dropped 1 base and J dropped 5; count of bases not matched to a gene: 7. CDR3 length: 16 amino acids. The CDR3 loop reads CASSQGGLVVTGELFF. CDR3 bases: TGTGCCAGCAGCCAAGGAGGACTAGTTGTAACCGGGGAGCTGTTTTTT.

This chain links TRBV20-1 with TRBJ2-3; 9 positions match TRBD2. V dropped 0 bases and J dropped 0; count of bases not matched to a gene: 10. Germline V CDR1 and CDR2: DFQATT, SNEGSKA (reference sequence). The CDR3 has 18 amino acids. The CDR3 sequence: CSARDGSGGTPSTDTQYF. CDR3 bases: TGCAGTGCTAGAGATGGCAGCGGGGGGACCCCGAGCACAGATACGCAGTATTTT.

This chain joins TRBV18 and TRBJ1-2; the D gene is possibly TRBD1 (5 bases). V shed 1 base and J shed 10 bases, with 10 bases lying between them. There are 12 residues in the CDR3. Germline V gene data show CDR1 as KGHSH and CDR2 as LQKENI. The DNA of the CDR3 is TGTGCCAGCTCACCACGGGGCCAGGACTACACCTTC. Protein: CASSPRGQDYTF.

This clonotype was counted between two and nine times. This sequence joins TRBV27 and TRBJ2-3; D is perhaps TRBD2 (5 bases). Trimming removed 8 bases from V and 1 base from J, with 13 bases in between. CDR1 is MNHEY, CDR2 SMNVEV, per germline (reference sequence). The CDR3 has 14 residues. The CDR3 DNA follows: TGTGCCAGCGCCGGACTCCTACGCACAGATACGCAGTATTTT. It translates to CASAGLLRTDTQYF.

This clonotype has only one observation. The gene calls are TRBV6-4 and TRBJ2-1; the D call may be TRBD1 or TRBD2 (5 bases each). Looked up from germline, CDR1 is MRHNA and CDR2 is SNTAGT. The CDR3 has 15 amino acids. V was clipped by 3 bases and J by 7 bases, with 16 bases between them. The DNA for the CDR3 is TGTGCCAGCAGTGAGACGGGACGGTTCCGAAATGAGCAGTTCTTC. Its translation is CASSETGRFRNEQFF.

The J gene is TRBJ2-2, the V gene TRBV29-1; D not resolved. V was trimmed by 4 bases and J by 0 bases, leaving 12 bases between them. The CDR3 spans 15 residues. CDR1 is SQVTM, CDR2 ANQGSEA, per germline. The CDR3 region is CSVVRSQSNTGELFF. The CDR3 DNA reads TGCAGCGTTGTTAGAAGTCAGTCGAACACCGGGGAGCTGTTTTTT.

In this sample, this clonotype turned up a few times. In nucleotides, the CDR3 is TGCGCCAGCAGCCAAGGGACTAGCGGGGGGGGCGCCTACAATGAGCAGTTCTTC. Translation gives CASSQGTSGGGAYNEQFF. J is TRBJ2-1 and V is TRBV4-1; 15 bases line up with TRBD2. The CDR3 consists of 18 residues. J lost 2 bases, V lost 1 base, and 3 bases had no gene match. Germline V CDR1 and CDR2: MGHRA, YSYEKL.

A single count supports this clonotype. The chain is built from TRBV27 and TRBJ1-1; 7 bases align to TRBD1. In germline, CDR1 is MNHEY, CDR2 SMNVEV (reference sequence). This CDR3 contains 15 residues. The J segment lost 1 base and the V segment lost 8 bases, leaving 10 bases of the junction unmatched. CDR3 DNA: TGTGCCAGCGCGGCGGTGGGACAGTGGAACACTGAAGCTTTCTTT. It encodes CASAAVGQWNTEAFF.

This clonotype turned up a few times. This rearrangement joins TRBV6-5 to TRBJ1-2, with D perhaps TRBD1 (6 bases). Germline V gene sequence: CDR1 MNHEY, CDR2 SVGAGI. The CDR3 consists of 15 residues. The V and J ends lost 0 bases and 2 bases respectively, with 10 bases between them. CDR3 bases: TGTGCCAGCAGTTACTCGTGGCAGGGGAACTATGGCTACACCTTC. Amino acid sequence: CASSYSWQGNYGYTF.

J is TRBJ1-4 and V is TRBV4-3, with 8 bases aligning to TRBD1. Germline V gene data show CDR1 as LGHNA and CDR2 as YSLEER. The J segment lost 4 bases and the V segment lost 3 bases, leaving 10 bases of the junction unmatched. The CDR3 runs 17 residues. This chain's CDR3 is CASSHETGGQVNEKLFF. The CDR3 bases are TGCGCCAGCAGCCACGAAACGGGGGGACAGGTTAATGAAAAACTGTTTTTT.

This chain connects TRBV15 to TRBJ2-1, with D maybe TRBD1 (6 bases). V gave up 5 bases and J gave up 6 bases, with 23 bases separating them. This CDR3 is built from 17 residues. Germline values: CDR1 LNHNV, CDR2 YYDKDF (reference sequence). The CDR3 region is CATSSSKQGRGVNEQFF. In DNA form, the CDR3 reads TGTGCCACCAGCTCATCCAAACAGGGAAGAGGCGTCAATGAGCAGTTCTTC. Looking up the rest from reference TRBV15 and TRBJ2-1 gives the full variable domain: DAMVIQNPRYQVTQFGKPVTLSCSQTLNHNVMYWYQQKSSQAPKLLFHYYDKDFNNEADTPDNFQSRRPNTSFCFLDIRSPGLGDTAMYLCATSSSKQGRGVNEQFFGPGTRLTVL.

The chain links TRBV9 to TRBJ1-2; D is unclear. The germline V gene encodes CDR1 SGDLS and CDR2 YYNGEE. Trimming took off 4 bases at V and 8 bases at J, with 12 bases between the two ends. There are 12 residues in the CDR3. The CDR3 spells CASSTRVGGYTF. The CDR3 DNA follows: TGTGCCAGCAGCACCAGAGTTGGGGGCTACACCTTC.

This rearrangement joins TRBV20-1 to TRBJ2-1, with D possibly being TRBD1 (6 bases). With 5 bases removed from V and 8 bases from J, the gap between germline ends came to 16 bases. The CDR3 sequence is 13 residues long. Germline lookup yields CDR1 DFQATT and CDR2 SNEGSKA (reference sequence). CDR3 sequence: CSARLGAWDEQFF. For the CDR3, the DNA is TGCAGTGCTCGCTTGGGGGCCTGGGATGAGCAGTTCTTC.

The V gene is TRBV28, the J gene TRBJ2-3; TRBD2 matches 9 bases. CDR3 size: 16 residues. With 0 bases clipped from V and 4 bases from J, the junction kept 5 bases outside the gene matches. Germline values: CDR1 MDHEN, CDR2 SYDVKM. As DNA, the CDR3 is TGTGCCAGCAGTTTATGGGGCGGGGGGGGCGCAGATACGCAGTATTTT. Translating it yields CASSLWGGGGADTQYF.

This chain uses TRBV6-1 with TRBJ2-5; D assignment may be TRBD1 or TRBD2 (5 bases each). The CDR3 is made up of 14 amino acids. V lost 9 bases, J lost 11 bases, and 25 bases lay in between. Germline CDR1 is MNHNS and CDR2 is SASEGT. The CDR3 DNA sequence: TGTGCCAGTAGAGAGCACCCTGAGCGAGGGGAGCAGTACTTC. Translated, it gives CASREHPERGEQYF.

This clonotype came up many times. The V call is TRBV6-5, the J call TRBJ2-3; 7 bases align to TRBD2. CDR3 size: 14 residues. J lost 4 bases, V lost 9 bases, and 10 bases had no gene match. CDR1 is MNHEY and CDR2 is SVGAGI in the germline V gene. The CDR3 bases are TGTGCCAGTCTCGCCGGGGGGTCCGCAGATACGCAGTATTTT. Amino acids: CASLAGGSADTQYF.

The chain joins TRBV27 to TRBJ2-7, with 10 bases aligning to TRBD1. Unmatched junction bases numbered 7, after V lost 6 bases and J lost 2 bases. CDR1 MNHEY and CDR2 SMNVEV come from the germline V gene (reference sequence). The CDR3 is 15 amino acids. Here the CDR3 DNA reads TGTGCCAGCAGGGAAGGACAGGGGGGACCCTACGAGCAGTACTTC. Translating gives CASREGQGGPYEQYF.